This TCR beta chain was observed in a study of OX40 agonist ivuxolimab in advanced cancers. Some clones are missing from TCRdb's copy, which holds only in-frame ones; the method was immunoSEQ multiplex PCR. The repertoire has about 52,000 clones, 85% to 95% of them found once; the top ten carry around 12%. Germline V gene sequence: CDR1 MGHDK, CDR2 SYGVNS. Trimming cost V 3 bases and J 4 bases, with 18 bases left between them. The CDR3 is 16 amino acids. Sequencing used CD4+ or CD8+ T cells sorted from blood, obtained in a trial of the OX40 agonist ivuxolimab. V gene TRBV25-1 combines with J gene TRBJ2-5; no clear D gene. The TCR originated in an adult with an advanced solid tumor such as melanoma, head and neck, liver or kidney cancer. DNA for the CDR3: TGTGCCAGCAGTGAGGGAAGCCCCCACCCAGGAGAGACCCAGTACTTC. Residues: CASSEGSPHPGETQYF.